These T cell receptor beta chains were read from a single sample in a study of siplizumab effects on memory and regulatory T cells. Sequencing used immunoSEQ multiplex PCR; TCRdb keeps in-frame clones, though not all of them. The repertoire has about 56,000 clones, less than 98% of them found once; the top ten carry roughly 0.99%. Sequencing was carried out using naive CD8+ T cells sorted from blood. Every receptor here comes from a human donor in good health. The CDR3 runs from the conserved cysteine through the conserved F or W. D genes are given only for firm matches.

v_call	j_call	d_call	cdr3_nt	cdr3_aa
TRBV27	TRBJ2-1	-	TGTGCCAGCAGTTTATCGCAGGGAGGTTACAATGAGCAGTTCTTC	CASSLSQGGYNEQFF
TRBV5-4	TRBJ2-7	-	TGTGCCAGCAGCTTGGCCCGATCCTACGAGCAGTACTTC	CASSLARSYEQYF
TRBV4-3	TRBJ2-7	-	TGCGCCAGCAGCCAAGTGGCAGATACCTACGAGCAGTACTTC	CASSQVADTYEQYF
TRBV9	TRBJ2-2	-	TGTGCCAGCAGCACGAGTTCTCCCGGGGAGCTGTTTTTT	CASSTSSPGELFF
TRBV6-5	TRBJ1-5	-	TGTGCCAGCAGTTACGGGGAGCTGACCCAGCCCCAGCATTTT	CASSYGELTQPQHF
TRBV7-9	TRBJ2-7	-	TGTGCCAGCAGCTTAGGTGGCGGAGAGCAGTACTTC	CASSLGGGEQYF
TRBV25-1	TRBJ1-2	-	TGTGCCAGCGGCTGGACTAGTGGTGGCTACACCTTC	CASGWTSGGYTF
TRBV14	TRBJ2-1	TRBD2	TGTGCCAGCAGCCCTTACCTAGCGGCTCACAATGAGCAGTTCTTC	CASSPYLAAHNEQFF
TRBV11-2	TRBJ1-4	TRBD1	TGTGCCAGCAGCGATTCCGGGACAGAATCGGAGGGGGAAAAACTGTTTTTT	CASSDSGTESEGEKLFF
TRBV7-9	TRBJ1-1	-	TGTGCCAGCAGCTCCTCGACAGCCAACACTGAAGCTTTCTTT	CASSSSTANTEAFF
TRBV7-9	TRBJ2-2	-	TGTGCCAGCAGCTCGGGACTTCGGAACACCGGGGAGCTGTTTTTT	CASSSGLRNTGELFF